Following are 7 T cell receptor beta chains from one sample sequenced in a study of Ad26.COV2.S vaccination and SARS-CoV-2 variants. Assay: immunoSEQ multiplex PCR; the TCRdb copy retains only in-frame clones and omits some. Of around 450,000 clones in the sample, about nine tenths were seen once. Treatment denoted: around 19 received Ad26.COV2.S at low or high dose, single or two shots; about 5 received placebo; per-sample allocation not given. All samples were drawn on day 63, counting from the first vaccine or placebo injection. The sample in question was peripheral blood, obtained in a trial of Ad26.COV2.S vaccine versus placebo. The receptor source for this set is a person aged 18-65 years who received the Ad26.COV2.S COVID-19 vaccine or a placebo.

The chain combines TRBV7-2 with TRBJ1-4; D is undetermined. CDR1 and CDR2 from the germline V gene are SGHTA and FQGNSA. The CDR3 runs 14 residues. Between the trimmed V and J ends, which lost 0 bases and 8 bases, there was a span of 10 bases. CDR3 sequence (DNA): TGTGCCAGCAGCTTAGCAGGAGGTTGGGAAAAACTGTTTTTT. Amino acid sequence: CASSLAGGWEKLFF.

This chain uses TRBV28 with TRBJ1-4, with D hard to call. V was shortened by 6 bases and J by 4 bases, with 12 bases between the two germline ends. Germline V gene sequence: CDR1 MDHEN, CDR2 SYDVKM. The CDR3 extends over 14 amino acids. In nucleotides, the CDR3 is TGTGCCAGCAGCAAGAGTTACCGTAATGAAAAACTGTTTTTT. This sequence encodes CASSKSYRNEKLFF.

This clone has a handful of counts. The rearrangement joins TRBV2 to TRBJ1-2; 7 bases match TRBD1. Looked up from germline, CDR1 is SNHLY and CDR2 is FYNNEI. V shed 2 bases, J shed 0 bases, and the junction held 12 bases outside the gene matches. The CDR3 is 18 residues long. CDR3 loop: CASSEYPGQLTANYGYTF. CDR3 DNA sequence: TGTGCCAGCAGTGAATATCCGGGACAGCTCACAGCTAACTATGGCTACACCTTC.

The rearrangement joins TRBV28 to TRBJ2-7; D is ambiguous. V lost 2 bases and J 7 bases, leaving 6 bases between the germline ends. This CDR3 comprises 11 residues. Germline V CDR1 and CDR2: MDHEN, SYDVKM. CDR3 nucleotide sequence: TGTGCCAGCAGTTTACAAGTTGAGCAGTACTTC. Residues: CASSLQVEQYF.

V usage is TRBV27 and J usage is TRBJ2-5, with 8 bases fitting TRBD2. CDR3 length: 15 amino acids. The junction had 2 bases not matched to a gene; V was cut back by 2 bases and J by 0 bases. Germline V gives CDR1 MNHEY, CDR2 SMNVEV (reference sequence). DNA of the CDR3: TGTGCCAGCAGTTTAAGCGGGAGCGACCAAGAGACCCAGTACTTC. This translates into CASSLSGSDQETQYF.

The chain is built from TRBV27 and TRBJ1-5; the D gene is possibly TRBD1 (5 bases). The ends were cut back, 2 bases at V and 6 bases at J, with 8 bases in the middle. The germline V gene has CDR1 MNHEY and CDR2 SMNVEV (reference sequence). The CDR3 extends over 13 amino acids. The CDR3 here is CASSLGGVQPQHF. CDR3 sequence (DNA): TGTGCCAGCAGTTTAGGAGGGGTTCAGCCCCAGCATTTT.

This clone was recorded only once. The chain links TRBV19 to TRBJ2-1; TRBD2 might be the D (5 bases). CDR1 and CDR2 (germline): LNHDA, SQIVND (reference sequence). Trimming shortened V by 6 bases and J by 6 bases, and 6 bases separated the two germline ends. The CDR3 has 11 residues. CDR3 amino acids: CASRAGNEQFF. The CDR3 DNA follows: TGTGCCAGTAGGGCGGGCAATGAGCAGTTCTTC. Variable domain in full (rest from reference TRBV19 and TRBJ2-1): DGGITQSPKYLFRKEGQNVTLSCEQNLNHDAMYWYRQDPGQGLRLIYYSQIVNDFQKGDIAEGYSVSREKKESFPLTVTSAQKNPTAFYLCASRAGNEQFFGPGTRLTVL.